The entry below gives a single T cell receptor (beta chain) sequence along with its context. What it recognizes is unknown. The PCR made use of 60 Vbeta and 13 Jbeta primers. Some clones are missing from TCRdb's copy, which holds only in-frame ones; the method was immunoSEQ multiplex PCR. The table has some 140,000 clones, 75% to 85% seen once. These data originate in a study of cytomegalovirus exposure and HLA in healthy donors. The wider study: An analysis done earlier identified about 100 million unique TCR beta sequences from about 179 million T cells. Findings and limits, study-wide: For TCR beta chains, V- and J-gene trimming was later linked to a missense DCLRE1C variant. Most TCRs appeared rarely, but some public TCRs recurred in many donors. It was fewer than 200 TCR beta chains that were listed as cytomegalovirus-associated.

The V gene's germline CDR1 is SGHTA and CDR2 FQGNSA. CDR3 length equals 16 residues. Losses at the gene ends were 0 bases for V and 2 bases for J; bases not matched to a gene: 0. The material sequenced was PBMCs. The source of this sequence is a female donor in good health and CMV-seronegative. The chain carries TRBV7-2 and TRBJ2-5; 13 nucleotides match TRBD2. The CDR3 reads CASSLATSGGQETQYF. CDR3 DNA: TGTGCCAGCAGCTTAGCGACTAGCGGGGGGCAAGAGACCCAGTACTTC.